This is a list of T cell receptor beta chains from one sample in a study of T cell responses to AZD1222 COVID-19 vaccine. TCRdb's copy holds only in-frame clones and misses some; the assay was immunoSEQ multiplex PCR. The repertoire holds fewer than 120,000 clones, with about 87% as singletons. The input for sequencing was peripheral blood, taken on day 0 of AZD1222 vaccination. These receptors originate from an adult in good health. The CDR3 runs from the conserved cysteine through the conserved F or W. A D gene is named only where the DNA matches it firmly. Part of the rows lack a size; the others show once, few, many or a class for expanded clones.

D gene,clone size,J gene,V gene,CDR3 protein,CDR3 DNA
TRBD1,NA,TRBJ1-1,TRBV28,CASSSGQGVNTEAFF,TGTGCCAGCAGCTCCGGACAGGGTGTAAACACTGAAGCTTTCTTT
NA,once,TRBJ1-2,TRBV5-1,CASSLAHDGYTF,TGCGCCAGCAGCTTGGCCCATGATGGCTACACCTTC
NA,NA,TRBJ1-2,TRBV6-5,CASSPRGLEDGYTF,TGTGCCAGCAGCCCCAGGGGCTTAGAGGATGGCTACACCTTC
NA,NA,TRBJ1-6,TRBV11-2,CASRQGRLKSPLHF,TGTGCCAGCAGACAGGGTCGCTTAAAATCACCCCTCCACTTT
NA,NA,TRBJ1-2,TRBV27,CASSSGGGAWGYTF,TGTGCCAGCAGTTCCGGGGGAGGGGCTTGGGGCTACACCTTC
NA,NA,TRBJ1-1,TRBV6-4,CASSDGSVRSTEAFF,TGTGCCAGCAGTGATGGTTCGGTGAGAAGCACTGAAGCTTTCTTT
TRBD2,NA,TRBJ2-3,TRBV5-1,CASSLGREGLGGTDTQYF,TGCGCCAGCAGCTTGGGGCGGGAGGGCCTTGGTGGCACAGATACGCAGTATTTT
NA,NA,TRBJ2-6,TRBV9,CASSVVPSGANVLTF,TGTGCCAGCAGCGTAGTGCCCTCTGGGGCCAACGTCCTGACTTTC
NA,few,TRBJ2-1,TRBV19,CASSIGRNGDNEQFF,TGTGCCAGTAGTATAGGAAGAAACGGGGACAATGAGCAGTTCTTC
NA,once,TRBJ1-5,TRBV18,CASSPALGNQPQHF,TGTGCCAGCTCTCCTGCTTTGGGGAATCAGCCCCAGCATTTT
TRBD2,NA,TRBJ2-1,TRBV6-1,CASSETSTHGGVYEQFF,TGTGCCAGCAGTGAAACTTCAACCCACGGGGGGGTTTATGAGCAGTTCTTC
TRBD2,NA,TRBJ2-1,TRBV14,CASGRGGKVAYNEQFF,TGTGCCAGCGGACGGGGGGGCAAAGTGGCCTACAATGAGCAGTTCTTC
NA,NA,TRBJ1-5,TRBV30,CAWGRNSNQPQHF,TGTGCCTGGGGACGGAATAGCAATCAGCCCCAGCATTTT
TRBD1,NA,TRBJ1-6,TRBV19,CASSPDRASWNSPLHF,TGTGCCAGTAGTCCGGACAGGGCCTCATGGAATTCACCCCTCCACTTT
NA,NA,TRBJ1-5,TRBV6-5,CASRLYDSNQPQHF,TGTGCCAGCAGACTCTATGATAGCAATCAGCCCCAGCATTTT
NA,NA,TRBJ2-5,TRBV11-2,CASSPNQETQYF,TGTGCCAGCAGCCCAAACCAAGAGACCCAGTACTTC
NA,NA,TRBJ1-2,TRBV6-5,CASSYGDPEVNYGYTF,TGTGCCAGCAGTTACGGGGACCCGGAGGTTAACTATGGCTACACCTTC
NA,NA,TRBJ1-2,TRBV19,CASSGVYGYTF,TGTGCCAGTAGCGGGGTATATGGCTACACCTTC
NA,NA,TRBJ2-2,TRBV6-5,CASSSRQNTGELFF,TGTGCCAGCAGTTCCAGACAGAACACCGGGGAGCTGTTTTTT
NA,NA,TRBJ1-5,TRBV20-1,CSASSGINQPQHF,TGCAGTGCTAGTTCGGGGATAAATCAGCCCCAGCATTTT
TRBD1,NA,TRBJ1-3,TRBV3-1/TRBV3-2,CASSLTGTVSGNTIYF,TGTGCCAGCAGCCTGACCGGGACAGTCTCTGGAAACACCATATATTTT
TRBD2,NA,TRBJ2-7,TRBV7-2,CASSSGGLASYEQYF,TGTGCCAGCAGTTCGGGGGGATTAGCGTCCTACGAGCAGTACTTC
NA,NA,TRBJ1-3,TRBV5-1,CASSGGDNNSGNTIYF,TGCGCCAGCAGCGGGGGGGACAACAACTCTGGAAACACCATATATTTT
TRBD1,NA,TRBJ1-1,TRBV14,CASSQNTGATEAFF,TGTGCCAGCAGCCAGAATACAGGGGCCACTGAAGCTTTCTTT
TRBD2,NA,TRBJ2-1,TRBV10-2,CASSGTSGTPSMISYNEQFF,TGCGCCAGCAGTGGGACTAGCGGGACTCCTAGTATGATCTCCTACAATGAGCAGTTCTTC
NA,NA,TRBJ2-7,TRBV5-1,CASRGGSTPEQYF,TGCGCCAGCAGAGGGGGGAGTACCCCCGAGCAGTACTTC
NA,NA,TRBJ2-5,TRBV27,CASSLLPGGVTQYF,TGTGCCAGCAGTTTACTTCCAGGGGGGGTGACCCAGTACTTC
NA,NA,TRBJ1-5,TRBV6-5,CASSLDSDQPQHF,TGTGCCAGCAGTTTGGACAGCGATCAGCCCCAGCATTTT
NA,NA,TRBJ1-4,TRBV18,CASSPFLQGTNEKLFF,TGTGCCAGCTCACCATTCTTGCAGGGGACTAATGAAAAACTGTTTTTT
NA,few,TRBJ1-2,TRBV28,CASRTGGSYGYTF,TGTGCCAGCAGAACGGGGGGTAGTTATGGCTACACCTTC
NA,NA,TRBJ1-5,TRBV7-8,CASSGPRGYQPQHF,TGTGCCAGCAGTGGTCCAAGGGGTTATCAGCCCCAGCATTTT
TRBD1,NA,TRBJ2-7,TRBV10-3,CAISGTGDYEQYF,TGTGCCATCAGTGGGACAGGGGACTACGAGCAGTACTTC
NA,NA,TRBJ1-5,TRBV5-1,CASSLGPSNQPQHF,TGCGCCAGCAGCTTGGGTCCGAGCAATCAGCCCCAGCATTTT
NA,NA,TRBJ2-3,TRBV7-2,CASSLEWGEDTQYF,TGTGCCAGCAGCTTAGAGTGGGGCGAAGATACGCAGTATTTT
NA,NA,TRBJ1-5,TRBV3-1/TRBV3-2,CASSQRYYSNQPQHF,TGTGCCAGCAGCCAACGTTATTATAGCAATCAGCCCCAGCATTTT
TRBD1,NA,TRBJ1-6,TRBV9,CASSLWDRNNSPLHF,TGTGCCAGCAGCCTCTGGGACAGAAATAATTCACCCCTCCACTTT
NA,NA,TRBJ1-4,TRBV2,CASSQGHEKLFF,TGTGCCAGCAGCCAGGGGCATGAAAAACTGTTTTTT
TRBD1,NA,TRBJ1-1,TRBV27,CASSFARGAEAFF,TGTGCCAGCAGTTTTGCCAGGGGGGCTGAAGCTTTCTTT
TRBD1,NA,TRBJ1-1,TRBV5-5,CASSYLTGGNTEAFF,TGTGCCAGCAGCTACCTGACAGGGGGGAATACTGAAGCTTTCTTT
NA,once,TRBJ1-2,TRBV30,CAWSRDGYGYTF,TGTGCCTGGAGTAGGGATGGCTATGGCTACACCTTC
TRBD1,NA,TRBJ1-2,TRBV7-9,CASSTDRGVYYGYTF,TGTGCCAGCAGCACGGACAGGGGGGTATACTATGGCTACACCTTC
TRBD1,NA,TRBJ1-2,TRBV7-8,CASSLAGTDYGYTF,TGTGCCAGCAGCTTGGCCGGGACAGACTATGGCTACACCTTC
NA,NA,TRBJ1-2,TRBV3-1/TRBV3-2,CASSQAGIPNYGYTF,TGTGCCAGCAGCCAAGCGGGAATCCCAAACTATGGCTACACCTTC
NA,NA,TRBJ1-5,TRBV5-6,CASSVWTAVGQPQHF,TGTGCCAGCAGCGTCTGGACGGCCGTTGGGCAGCCCCAGCATTTT
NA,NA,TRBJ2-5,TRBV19,CASKITGTAETQYF,TGTGCCAGTAAGATTACCGGGACCGCAGAGACCCAGTACTTC
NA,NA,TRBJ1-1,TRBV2,CASTVLEENTEAFF,TGTGCCAGCACCGTTTTGGAGGAGAACACTGAAGCTTTCTTT
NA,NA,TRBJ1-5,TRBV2,CASSGGNSNQPQHF,TGTGCCAGCAGTGGTGGAAATAGCAATCAGCCCCAGCATTTT
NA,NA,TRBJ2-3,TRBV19,CASSIWTHPSTDTQYF,TGTGCCAGTAGTATATGGACACATCCTAGCACAGATACGCAGTATTTT
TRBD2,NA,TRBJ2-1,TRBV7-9,CASSSGLATVNEQFF,TGTGCCAGCAGCTCCGGACTAGCGACGGTCAATGAGCAGTTCTTC
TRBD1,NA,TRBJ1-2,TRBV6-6,CASSYAGGGYTF,TGTGCCAGCAGTTACGCAGGGGGTGGCTACACCTTC
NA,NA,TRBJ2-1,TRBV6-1,CASSETGNGAGVNEQFF,TGTGCCAGCAGTGAGACGGGGAACGGGGCAGGGGTCAATGAGCAGTTCTTC
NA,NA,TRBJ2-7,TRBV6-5,CASQTYPQYEQYF,TGTGCCAGCCAGACTTACCCCCAATACGAGCAGTACTTC
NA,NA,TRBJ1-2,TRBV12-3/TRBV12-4,CASSFRQYYGYTF,TGTGCCAGCAGTTTCCGACAATACTATGGCTACACCTTC